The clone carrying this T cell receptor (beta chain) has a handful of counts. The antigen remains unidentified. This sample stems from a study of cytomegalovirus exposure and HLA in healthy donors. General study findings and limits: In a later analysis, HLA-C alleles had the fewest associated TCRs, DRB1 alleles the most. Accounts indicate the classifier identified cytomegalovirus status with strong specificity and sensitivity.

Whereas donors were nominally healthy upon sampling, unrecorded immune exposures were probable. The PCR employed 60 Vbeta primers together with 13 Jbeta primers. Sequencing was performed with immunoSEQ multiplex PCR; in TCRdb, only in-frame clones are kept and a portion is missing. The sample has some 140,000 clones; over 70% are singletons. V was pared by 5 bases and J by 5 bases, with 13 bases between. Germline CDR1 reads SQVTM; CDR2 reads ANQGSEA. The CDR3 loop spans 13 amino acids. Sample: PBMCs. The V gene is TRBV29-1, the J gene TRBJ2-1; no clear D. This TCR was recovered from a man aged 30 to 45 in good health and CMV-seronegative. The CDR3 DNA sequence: TGCAGCGTTTCAGCGCTAGTTAACAATGAGCAGTTCTTC. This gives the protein CSVSALVNNEQFF.